This TCR beta chain was sequenced during a study of tumor-infiltrating lymphocytes in glioblastoma multiforme. About this clonotype: Compared with germline, one end of the junction differs, possibly owing to a read error.

The CDR3 spans 16 residues. Per the germline V gene, CDR1 is SGHNT and CDR2 is YYREEE (reference sequence). Multiple V-beta primers and a C-beta primer amplified TCRB from RNA. No unique molecular identifiers were described for these TCRB libraries. TCRdb reanalysed the multiplex PCR reads using MiXCR and keeps one entry per CDR3 protein. The data show about 19,000 distinct CDR3 sequences, with about two thirds seen just once and about 17% held by the top ten. The clonotype was recovered from a male donor with glioblastoma. Specimen: peripheral blood. V is TRBV5-4 and J is TRBJ2-2; the D gene is possibly TRBD2 (5 bases). CDR3 sequence: CASSATPSGDTGELCF. CDR3 in DNA: TGTGCCAGCAGCGCCACGCCGTCAGGCGACACCGGGGAGCTGTGTTTT.